This T cell receptor (beta chain) was captured by sequencing in a study of PD-1 blockade in classical Hodgkin lymphoma. Produced via immunoSEQ multiplex PCR; TCRdb's table is partial and in-frame only. In the table there are about 86,000 clones, roughly nine tenths of which are singletons. Brentuximab vedotin exposure varied, and every patient relapsed after autologous stem cell transplantation. Germline CDR1 GTSNPN, CDR2 SVGIG (reference sequence). Trimming removed 5 bases from V and 5 bases from J; junction bases left unmatched: 2. The CDR3 is 11 amino acids. Worth noting for this clone: Antigen: not known.

General study results and limits: Some patients started nivolumab under 1 year after ASCT, and they were excluded. While CD8+ TCR diversity did not rise significantly by C4D1, CD4+ TCR diversity did.

This sequence originates from a human donor with classical Hodgkin lymphoma. This chain uses TRBV30 with TRBJ2-5; the match to TRBD2 covers 7 bases. Material: peripheral blood mononuclear cells (PBMCs), obtained before the second cycle of nivolumab. DNA of the CDR3: TGTGCCTGGGTGGGAGGGGAGACCCAGTACTTC. Translating it yields CAWVGGETQYF.